Listed below are T cell receptor beta chains from one sample, sequenced in a study of human T cells and chemical hapten exposure. TCRdb recomputed calls from the RACE reads with MiXCR, one row per CDR3 protein. The sample carries about 110,000 distinct CDR3 sequences, 30% to 35% recorded once. The starting material was whole blood, obtained in connection with sensitization to the hapten diphenylcyclopropenone (DPC). These receptors all stem from a man in his forties with alopecia areata. Some clones in this sample may be carry-over from other donors' samples. Both conserved end residues are part of each CDR3. D genes are given only for firm matches. Not all rows give a size; the values are once, few, many and, for expanded clones, a class.

TRBD1	TRBJ2-5	TRBV11-2	few	CASSLDRAQETQYF	TGTGCCAGCAGCTTGGACAGGGCGCAAGAGACCCAGTACTTC
TRBD1	TRBJ1-5	TRBV10-3	-	CATSDRDNQPQHF	TGTGCCACCTCGGACAGGGACAATCAGCCCCAGCATTTT
TRBD1	TRBJ1-1	TRBV29-1	-	CSVGTGGLNTEAFF	TGCAGCGTTGGGACAGGGGGACTGAACACTGAAGCTTTCTTT
-	TRBJ2-3	TRBV6-2/TRBV6-3	few	CASRLSGSSTDTQYF	TGTGCCAGCAGGCTAAGCGGCTCTAGCACAGATACGCAGTATTTT
TRBD2	TRBJ2-1	TRBV29-1	few	CSVVEGLAGSEQFF	TGCAGCGTTGTAGAGGGACTAGCGGGAAGCGAGCAGTTCTTC
-	TRBJ2-2	TRBV29-1	few	CSVVTGHTGELFF	TGCAGCGTTGTAACAGGGCACACCGGGGAGCTGTTTTTT
TRBD1	TRBJ2-5	TRBV7-2	few	CASSHGTGVVETQYF	TGTGCCAGCAGCCACGGGACAGGGGTGGTAGAGACCCAGTACTTC
TRBD1	TRBJ2-5	TRBV29-1	few	CSVAILGGRETQYF	TGCAGCGTCGCGATATTAGGGGGCAGAGAGACCCAGTACTTC
TRBD2	TRBJ2-5	TRBV7-9	-	CASLGGPQETQYF	TGTGCCAGCTTGGGAGGGCCTCAAGAGACCCAGTACTTC
-	TRBJ1-2	TRBV7-2	few	CASSRGAPGAQSYGYTF	TGTGCCAGCAGCCGGGGGGCCCCGGGAGCCCAGAGCTATGGCTACACCTTC
-	TRBJ2-1	TRBV5-4	-	CASSSVSEQFF	TGTGCCAGCAGCTCCGTTAGCGAGCAGTTCTTC
TRBD1	TRBJ2-5	TRBV30	-	CAFDRGEETQYF	TGTGCCTTCGACAGGGGAGAGGAGACCCAGTACTTC
TRBD2	TRBJ2-3	TRBV3-1	-	CASSQLAGPTDTQYF	TGTGCCAGCAGCCAACTAGCGGGACCCACAGATACGCAGTATTTT
-	TRBJ1-1	TRBV6-5	-	CASITNTEAFF	TGTGCCAGCATAACAAACACTGAAGCTTTCTTT
-	TRBJ1-2	TRBV16	-	CASSQSPDENYGYTF	TGTGCCAGCAGCCAATCTCCGGATGAGAACTATGGCTACACCTTC
-	TRBJ2-7	TRBV5-4	-	CASSPEPNGEQYF	TGTGCCAGCAGCCCGGAGCCGAACGGCGAGCAGTACTTC
TRBD1	TRBJ2-3	TRBV7-2	-	CASSAQPGDRGLKDTQYF	TGTGCCAGCAGCGCCCAACCAGGGGACAGGGGGCTTAAGGATACGCAGTATTTT
-	TRBJ2-1	TRBV5-1	-	CASSGVIRGRDNEQFF	TGCGCCAGCAGCGGAGTTATCAGGGGGAGGGACAATGAGCAGTTCTTC
TRBD1	TRBJ2-1	TRBV28	-	CASSHRGTEQFF	TGTGCCAGCAGCCACAGGGGAACTGAGCAGTTCTTC
-	TRBJ2-4	TRBV6-5	-	CASSYSRRETAKNIQYF	TGTGCCAGCAGTTACTCGAGAAGGGAGACAGCCAAAAACATTCAGTACTTC
-	TRBJ2-5	TRBV27	few	CASSFRFGREETQYF	TGTGCCAGCAGTTTCCGTTTCGGGCGAGAAGAGACCCAGTACTTC
TRBD2	TRBJ2-5	TRBV5-6	once	CASSQTGLAEAKETQYF	TGTGCCAGCAGTCAGACCGGACTAGCGGAGGCTAAGGAGACCCAGTACTTC
-	TRBJ1-1	TRBV29-1	few	CSGIGAEAFF	TGCAGCGGGATAGGGGCTGAAGCTTTCTTT